A single sample is the source of the 26 T cell receptor beta chains below, sequenced in a study of cytomegalovirus exposure and HLA in healthy donors. PCR used 60 Vbeta primers and 13 Jbeta primers. Assay used: immunoSEQ multiplex PCR; TCRdb lists only in-frame clones, some missing. This repertoire includes around 50,000 clones. Sequencing input: PBMCs. These receptor sequences come from a woman in her forties or fifties in good health and CMV-seropositive.

The chain has TRBV11-3 and TRBJ2-7, with 7 bases lining up with TRBD1. V was pared by 5 bases and J by 0 bases, with 7 bases of the junction left unmatched. This CDR3 spans 15 amino acids. Germline V gives CDR1 SGHNT, CDR2 YENEEA. The chain's CDR3 is CASSQGQWTSYEQYF. CDR3 nucleotide sequence: TGTGCCAGCAGCCAGGGACAGTGGACCTCCTACGAGCAGTACTTC.

J is TRBJ2-7 and V is TRBV7-9; D possibly corresponds to TRBD1 (6 bases). The length of the CDR3 is 14 residues. Trimming left V 5 bases short and J 4 bases short, with 15 bases between. CDR1 SEHNR and CDR2 FQNEAQ come from the germline V gene (reference sequence). The CDR3 DNA sequence: TGTGCCAGCAGCCCGGAGAACAGGGAATACGAGCAGTACTTC. This translates into CASSPENREYEQYF.

V is TRBV9 and J is TRBJ2-7; 7 bases match TRBD1. The CDR3 is made up of 14 amino acids. Trimming cost V 4 bases and J 0 bases; bases outside gene matches: 4. Germline values: CDR1 SGDLS, CDR2 YYNGEE. DNA of the CDR3: TGTGCCAGCAGCCCACAGGGGACCTCCTACGAGCAGTACTTC. This translates into CASSPQGTSYEQYF.

Comments on this clone: One end of the junction is discordant with germline, which a read error may explain. The V and J genes are TRBV29-1 and TRBJ2-2; unclear D gene. Germline CDR1 reads SQVTM; CDR2 reads ANQGSEA. The CDR3 spans 14 residues. CDR3 amino acids: CSVEIPRGTGELFF. As DNA, the CDR3 is TGCAGCGTTGAAATCCCGCGAGGCACCGGAGAGCTGTTTTTT.

The CDR3 DNA is TGTGCCAGCAGCTTAGCCCTCCGGCAGGGTGACACTGAAGCTTTCTTT. It codes for CASSLALRQGDTEAFF. The chain combines TRBV11-1 with TRBJ1-1, with D tentatively TRBD1 (5 bases). Germline values: CDR1 SGHAT, CDR2 FQDESV (reference sequence). Deletions cut 0 bases from V and 3 bases from J, with 14 bases between. This CDR3 contains 16 residues.

V gene TRBV18 combines with J gene TRBJ2-2; D remains ambiguous. Per germline, CDR1 KGHSH and CDR2 LQKENI. The CDR3 extends over 15 amino acids. V dropped 3 bases and J dropped 5 bases, with 13 bases sitting between them. The CDR3 bases are TGTGCCAGCTCACCTATAACAGAACTTACCGGGGAGCTGTTTTTT. This sequence encodes CASSPITELTGELFF. The variable domain in full, with the rest retrieved from reference TRBV18 and TRBJ2-2, is NAGVMQNPRHLVRRRGQEARLRCSPMKGHSHVYWYRQLPEEGLKFMVYLQKENIIDESGMPKERFSAEFPKEGPSILRIQQVVRGDSAAYFCASSPITELTGELFFGEGSRLTVL.

The genes are TRBV6-1 and TRBJ1-3, with a possible D match to TRBD1 (6 bases). This CDR3 is built from 15 residues. Trimming took 3 bases from V and 2 from J, leaving 11 bases between them. In germline, CDR1 is MNHNS, CDR2 SASEGT. The CDR3 DNA sequence: TGTGCCAGCAGTGATCAGGGGAGCGCTGGAAACACCATATATTTT. This codes for CASSDQGSAGNTIYF.

The V call is TRBV18, the J call TRBJ1-3; TRBD1 agrees at 8 bases. After removal of 3 bases from V and 1 base from J, the junction contained 5 bases not matched to a gene. Germline assignment: CDR1 KGHSH and CDR2 LQKENI. The CDR3 consists of 16 residues. CDR3 residues: CASSPTGVVSGNTIYF. The CDR3 coding sequence is TGTGCCAGCTCACCGACAGGGGTTGTTTCTGGAAACACCATATATTTT.

The chain is built from TRBV7-6 and TRBJ2-3; D is perhaps TRBD2 (6 bases). V lost 5 bases to trimming and J lost 1 base, with 16 bases between them. The CDR3 extends over 16 amino acids. Per germline, CDR1 SGHVS and CDR2 FNYEAQ. The CDR3 region is CASSLSGGTRTDTQYF. The CDR3 nucleotides are TGTGCCAGCAGCCTCTCAGGCGGGACCCGCACAGATACGCAGTATTTT.

The chain combines TRBV30 with TRBJ1-2; D is unresolved. Trimming stripped 0 bases from V and 0 bases from J, with 5 bases between. The CDR3 is 13 residues long. Per the germline V gene, CDR1 is GTSNPN and CDR2 is SVGIG (reference sequence). The CDR3 protein is CAWSVGSNYGYTF. The CDR3 DNA reads TGTGCCTGGAGTGTCGGGTCTAACTATGGCTACACCTTC.

A word on this clone: One end of the junction does not line up with germline, which may come from a read error. The chain employs TRBV28 and TRBJ1-4; no definite D call. Germline CDR1 is MDHEN and CDR2 is SYDVKM. There are 14 residues in the CDR3. The DNA of the CDR3 is TGTGCCAGCAGTTCCCCCCGTCCTAAGGAAAAACTGTTTTTT. Amino acid sequence: CASSSPRPKEKLFF.

The chain employs TRBV6-1 and TRBJ2-1; tentative D call: TRBD2 (5 bases). V shed 6 bases and J shed 7 bases, with 19 bases lying between them. The CDR3 is 15 amino acids. CDR1 and CDR2 (germline): MNHNS, SASEGT. The chain's CDR3 is CASRGASTNVNEQFF. CDR3 sequence (DNA): TGTGCCAGCAGGGGAGCTAGCACGAACGTGAATGAGCAGTTCTTC.

The CDR3 DNA reads as TGTGCCAGCACCTCAGGGGCTTACTATGGCTACACCTTC. Protein product: CASTSGAYYGYTF. The genes are TRBV5-5 and TRBJ1-2; D is perhaps TRBD1 (6 bases). There are 13 residues in the CDR3. Germline-derived CDR1 and CDR2 are SGHKS and YYEKEE (reference sequence). V was clipped by 6 bases and J by 3 bases, with 12 bases between them.

The J gene is TRBJ2-7, the V gene TRBV28; 7 positions agree with TRBD1. With V trimmed by 6 bases and J by 5 bases, 16 bases remained unmatched. The CDR3 has 16 residues. Germline values: CDR1 MDHEN, CDR2 SYDVKM. Written as DNA, the CDR3 is TGTGCCAGCAGATCATTCAAGTACAGGGGTGGCCACGAGCAGTACTTC. Translating gives CASRSFKYRGGHEQYF.

The CDR3 loop reads CASSIPGQGPDTQYF. The CDR3 bases are TGTGCCAGTAGTATCCCAGGACAGGGCCCAGATACGCAGTATTTT. The J gene is TRBJ2-3, the V gene TRBV19; TRBD1 agrees at 8 bases. There are 15 residues in the CDR3. V trimming: 3 bases; J trimming: 4 bases; junction bases outside the gene matches: 6. Germline V CDR1 and CDR2: LNHDA, SQIVND (reference sequence). The whole variable domain, filled in from reference TRBV19 and TRBJ2-3, reads DGGITQSPKYLFRKEGQNVTLSCEQNLNHDAMYWYRQDPGQGLRLIYYSQIVNDFQKGDIAEGYSVSREKKESFPLTVTSAQKNPTAFYLCASSIPGQGPDTQYFGPGTRLTVL.

This rearrangement joins TRBV7-9 to TRBJ1-1; TRBD1 matches 8 bases. Germline trimming cut 3 bases from V and 5 bases from J; bases unmatched to any gene: 11. This CDR3 is 16 amino acids long. Looked up from germline, CDR1 is SEHNR and CDR2 is FQNEAQ (reference sequence). The CDR3 nucleotides read TGTGCCAGCAGCTTCCTTTCTGGACAGGGAAGAACTGAAGCTTTCTTT. Its protein product is CASSFLSGQGRTEAFF.

V is TRBV6-1 and J is TRBJ1-5, with TRBD1 matching 11 bases. Trimming removed 6 bases from V and 4 bases from J; junction bases left unmatched: 5. There are 15 residues in the CDR3. CDR1 and CDR2 from the germline V gene are MNHNS and SASEGT. In DNA form, the CDR3 reads TGTGCCAGCAGCCGGGACAGGGGGATTAATCAGCCCCAGCATTTT. This encodes CASSRDRGINQPQHF.

V is TRBV5-4 and J is TRBJ1-2; TRBD1 agrees at 9 bases. Germline V gene data show CDR1 as SGHNT and CDR2 as YYREEE (reference sequence). The CDR3 extends over 12 amino acids. V gave up 4 bases and J gave up 8 bases; unmatched junction bases: 3. CDR3 residues: CASSRTGEGYTF. CDR3 nucleotide sequence: TGTGCCAGCAGCAGGACAGGGGAAGGCTACACCTTC.

This chain connects TRBV7-8 to TRBJ2-7; TRBD1 agrees at 9 bases. Germline CDR1 reads SGHVS; CDR2 reads FQNEAQ. V shed 4 bases, J shed 2 bases, and the junction held 9 bases outside the gene matches. The length of the CDR3 is 16 residues. Here the CDR3 DNA reads TGTGCCAGCAGCTCAAGGGGACAGGGAGTCGCCTACGAGCAGTACTTC. This gives the protein CASSSRGQGVAYEQYF.

For this clone: Other DNA sequences within the sample encode an identical CDR3. This chain joins TRBV18 and TRBJ2-2; 10 positions match TRBD1. Losses at the gene ends were 2 bases for V and 4 bases for J; bases not matched to a gene: 4. The CDR3 runs 16 residues. In germline, CDR1 is KGHSH, CDR2 LQKENI. The CDR3 nucleotides read TGTGCCAGCTCACCAGCGGGACAGGGGAGCACCGGGGAGCTGTTTTTT. Amino acids: CASSPAGQGSTGELFF.

The rearrangement uses TRBV2 and TRBJ2-5; 9 nucleotides line up with TRBD2. The CDR3 contains 14 residues. With V trimmed by 7 bases and J by 5 bases, 8 bases remained unmatched. Germline CDR1 and CDR2: SNHLY and FYNNEI. The chain's CDR3 is CASIEGTSRETQYF. For the CDR3, the DNA is TGTGCCAGCATTGAGGGGACTAGCAGGGAGACCCAGTACTTC.

The chain couples TRBV5-1 to TRBJ1-3; D is unresolved. The germline V gene has CDR1 SGHRS and CDR2 YFSETQ. The CDR3 is made up of 16 amino acids. Trimming pared 4 bases from V and 0 bases from J, leaving 14 bases between. For the CDR3, the DNA is TGCGCCAGCAGCCGCAGTCTACCAGGCTCTGGAAACACCATATATTTT. The encoded protein is CASSRSLPGSGNTIYF.

The chain has TRBV6-5 and TRBJ2-3; the D is unclear. The CDR3 loop spans 15 amino acids. Trimming removed 2 bases from V and 3 bases from J, with 12 bases in between. The germline V gene encodes CDR1 MNHEY and CDR2 SVGAGI. The CDR3 is CASSYSFGPTDTQYF. CDR3 nucleotides: TGTGCCAGCAGTTACAGCTTCGGTCCTACAGATACGCAGTATTTT.

The rearrangement joins TRBV5-1 to TRBJ1-5; D is possibly TRBD1 (6 bases). The CDR3 is 18 residues long. CDR1 SGHRS and CDR2 YFSETQ come from the germline V gene. Trimming left V 4 bases short and J 2 bases short, with 22 bases between. Here the CDR3 DNA reads TGCGCCAGCAGCCCGGGATGGGTACAGGGTGGAGGCAATCAGCCCCAGCATTTT. It yields the protein CASSPGWVQGGGNQPQHF.

J is TRBJ1-1 and V is TRBV4-1; 8 bases map to TRBD1. This CDR3 is 16 amino acids long. The germline V gene has CDR1 MGHRA and CDR2 YSYEKL. With V trimmed by 0 bases and J by 0 bases, 3 bases remained unmatched. The CDR3 is CASSQDSTGVNTEAFF. CDR3 bases: TGCGCCAGCAGCCAAGATTCGACAGGGGTGAACACTGAAGCTTTCTTT.

The rearrangement links TRBV19 to TRBJ2-2, with 7 bases fitting TRBD1. The CDR3 loop spans 14 amino acids. Unmatched junction bases numbered 9, after V lost 7 bases and J lost 7 bases. The V gene's germline CDR1 is LNHDA and CDR2 SQIVND (reference sequence). CDR3 in DNA: TGTGCCAGTAACAAAGGACAGGCGAGCGGGGAGCTGTTTTTT. Translation gives CASNKGQASGELFF. Supplemented by reference TRBV19 and TRBJ2-2, the full variable domain reads DGGITQSPKYLFRKEGQNVTLSCEQNLNHDAMYWYRQDPGQGLRLIYYSQIVNDFQKGDIAEGYSVSREKKESFPLTVTSAQKNPTAFYLCASNKGQASGELFFGEGSRLTVL.